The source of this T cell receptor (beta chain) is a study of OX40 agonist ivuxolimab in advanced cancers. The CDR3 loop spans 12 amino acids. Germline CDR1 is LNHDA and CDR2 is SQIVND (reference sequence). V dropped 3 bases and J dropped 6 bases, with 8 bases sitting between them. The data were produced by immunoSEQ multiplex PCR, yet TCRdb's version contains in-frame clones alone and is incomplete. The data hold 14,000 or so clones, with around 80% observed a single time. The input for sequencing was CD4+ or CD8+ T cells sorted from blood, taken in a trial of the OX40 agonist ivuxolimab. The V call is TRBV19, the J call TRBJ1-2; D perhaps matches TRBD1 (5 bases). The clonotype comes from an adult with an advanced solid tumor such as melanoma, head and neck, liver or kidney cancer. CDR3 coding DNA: TGTGCCAGTAGTATTGGAGGGGATGGCTACACCTTC. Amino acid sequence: CASSIGGDGYTF.